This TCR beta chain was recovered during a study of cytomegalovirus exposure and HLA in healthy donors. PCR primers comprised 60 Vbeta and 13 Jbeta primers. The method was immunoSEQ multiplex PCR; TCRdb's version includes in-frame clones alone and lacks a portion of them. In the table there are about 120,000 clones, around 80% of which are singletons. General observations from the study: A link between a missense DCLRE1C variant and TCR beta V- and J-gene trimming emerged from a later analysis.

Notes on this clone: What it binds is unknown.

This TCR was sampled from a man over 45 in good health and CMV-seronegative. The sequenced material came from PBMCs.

In DNA, the CDR3 is TGTGCCAGCAGCCCGGGCTGGCAGGAGGGCGAAAAACTGTTTTTT. It codes for CASSPGWQEGEKLFF. This chain uses TRBV7-9 with TRBJ1-4, with unresolved D. The germline V gene encodes CDR1 SEHNR and CDR2 FQNEAQ (reference sequence). CDR3 size: 15 residues. V was shortened by 5 bases and J by 8 bases, with 18 bases between the two germline ends.